This TCR beta chain appears in the sequencing data of a study of cytomegalovirus exposure and HLA in healthy donors. Vbeta (60) and Jbeta (13) primers were used in the PCR. This table comes from immunoSEQ multiplex PCR, and its TCRdb copy is limited to in-frame clones, with some not included. This table holds some 130,000 clones, roughly 78% found once. This CDR3 is 16 amino acids long. Trimming cost V 0 bases and J 2 bases; bases outside gene matches: 4. Germline V gene data show CDR1 as MGHRA and CDR2 as YSYEKL. As regards this clone: The antigen remains unidentified.

Findings of the study overall: The listing of 150 to 200 TCR beta chains classed them as cytomegalovirus-associated. Researchers reported that three CMV-associated chains were confirmed in vitro as CMV antigen-specific.

Sequencing was done on a sample of PBMCs. This TCR was recovered from a man aged 35-49 years in good health and CMV-seropositive. This chain joins TRBV4-1 and TRBJ2-3, with TRBD1 identical over 8 bases. The DNA of the CDR3 is TGCGCCAGCAGCCAAGATCAGGGGGCAATCACAGATACGCAGTATTTT. It encodes CASSQDQGAITDTQYF.